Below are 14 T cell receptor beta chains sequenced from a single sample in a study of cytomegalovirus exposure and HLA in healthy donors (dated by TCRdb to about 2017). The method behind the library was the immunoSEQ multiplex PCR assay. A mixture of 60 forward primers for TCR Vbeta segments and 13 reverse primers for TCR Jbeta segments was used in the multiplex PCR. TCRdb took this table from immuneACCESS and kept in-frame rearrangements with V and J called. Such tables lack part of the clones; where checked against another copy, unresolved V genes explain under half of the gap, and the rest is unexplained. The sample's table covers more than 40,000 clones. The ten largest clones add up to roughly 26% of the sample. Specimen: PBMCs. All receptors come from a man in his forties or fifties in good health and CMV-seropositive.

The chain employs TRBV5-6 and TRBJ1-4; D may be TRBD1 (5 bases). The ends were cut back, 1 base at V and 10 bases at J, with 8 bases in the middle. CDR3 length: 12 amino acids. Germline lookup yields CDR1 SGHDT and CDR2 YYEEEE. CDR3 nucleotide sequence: TGTGCCAGCAGCTTGCCCCAGGGAAAACTGTTTTTT. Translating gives CASSLPQGKLFF.

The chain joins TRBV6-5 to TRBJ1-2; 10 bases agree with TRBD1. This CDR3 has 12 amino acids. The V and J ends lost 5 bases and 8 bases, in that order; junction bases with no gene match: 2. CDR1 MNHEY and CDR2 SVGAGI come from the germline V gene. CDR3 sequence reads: CASSGTGAGYTF. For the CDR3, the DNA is TGTGCCAGCAGTGGGACAGGGGCGGGCTACACCTTC.

The CDR3: CASSPQGGGYEQYF. In DNA form, the CDR3 reads TGTGCCAGCTCACCACAGGGAGGGGGCTACGAGCAGTACTTC. V is TRBV18 and J is TRBJ2-7, with a weak D call TRBD2 (7 bases). The CDR3 spans 14 residues. V was pared by 1 base and J by 3 bases, with 10 bases between. Germline V CDR1 and CDR2: KGHSH, LQKENI. The full variable domain, with the rest looked up from reference TRBV18 and TRBJ2-7, is NAGVMQNPRHLVRRRGQEARLRCSPMKGHSHVYWYRQLPEEGLKFMVYLQKENIIDESGMPKERFSAEFPKEGPSILRIQQVVRGDSAAYFCASSPQGGGYEQYFGPGTRLTVT.

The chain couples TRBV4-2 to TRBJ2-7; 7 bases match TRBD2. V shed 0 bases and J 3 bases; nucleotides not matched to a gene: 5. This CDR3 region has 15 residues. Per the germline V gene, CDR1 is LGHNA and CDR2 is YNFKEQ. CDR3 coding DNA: TGTGCCAGCAGCCAAGAGGGGGGGTTGGGCTACGAGCAGTACTTC. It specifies CASSQEGGLGYEQYF.

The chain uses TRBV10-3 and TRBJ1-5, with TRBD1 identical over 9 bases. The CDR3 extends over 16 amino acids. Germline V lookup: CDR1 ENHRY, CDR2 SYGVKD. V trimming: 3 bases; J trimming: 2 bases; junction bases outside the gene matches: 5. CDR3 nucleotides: TGTGCCATCAGTGAACGACAGGGGGTTCGCAATCAGCCCCAGCATTTT. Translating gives CAISERQGVRNQPQHF.

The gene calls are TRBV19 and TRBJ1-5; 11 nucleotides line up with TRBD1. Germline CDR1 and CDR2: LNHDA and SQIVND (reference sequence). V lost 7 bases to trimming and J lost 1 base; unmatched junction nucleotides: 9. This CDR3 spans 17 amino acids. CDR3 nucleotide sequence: TGTGCCAGTACCCGAAGGGGGACAGGGGGGAGCAATCAGCCCCAGCATTTT. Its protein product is CASTRRGTGGSNQPQHF.

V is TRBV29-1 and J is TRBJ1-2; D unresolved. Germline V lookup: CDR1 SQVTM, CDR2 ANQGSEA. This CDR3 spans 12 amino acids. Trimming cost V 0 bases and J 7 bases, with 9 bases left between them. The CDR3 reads CSVEDQAGGYTF. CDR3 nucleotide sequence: TGCAGCGTTGAAGATCAGGCAGGTGGCTACACCTTC.

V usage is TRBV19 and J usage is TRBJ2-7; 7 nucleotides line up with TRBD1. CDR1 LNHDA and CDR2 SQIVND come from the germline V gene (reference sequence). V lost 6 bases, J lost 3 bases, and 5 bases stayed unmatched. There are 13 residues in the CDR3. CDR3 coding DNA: TGTGCCAGTAGGCCGACAGGGCTCTACGAGCAGTACTTC. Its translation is CASRPTGLYEQYF.

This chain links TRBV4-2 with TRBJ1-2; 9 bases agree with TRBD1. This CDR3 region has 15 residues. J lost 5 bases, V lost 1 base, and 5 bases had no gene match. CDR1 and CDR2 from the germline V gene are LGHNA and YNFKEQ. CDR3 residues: CASSQVETGGYGYTF. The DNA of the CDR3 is TGTGCCAGCAGCCAAGTGGAGACAGGGGGGTATGGCTACACCTTC.

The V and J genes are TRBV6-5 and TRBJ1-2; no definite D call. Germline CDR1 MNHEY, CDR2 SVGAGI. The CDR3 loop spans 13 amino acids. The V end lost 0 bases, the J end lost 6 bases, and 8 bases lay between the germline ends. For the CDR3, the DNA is TGTGCCAGCAGTTACTCAATCGACAATGGCTACACCTTC. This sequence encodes CASSYSIDNGYTF.

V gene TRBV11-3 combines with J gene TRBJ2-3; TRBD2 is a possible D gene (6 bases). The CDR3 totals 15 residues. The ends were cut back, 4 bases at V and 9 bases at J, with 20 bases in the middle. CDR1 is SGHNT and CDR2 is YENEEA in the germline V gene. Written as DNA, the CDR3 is TGTGCCAGCAGCTCGAGGAGGGAAGTCGGTGGGACGCAGTATTTT. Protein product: CASSSRREVGGTQYF.

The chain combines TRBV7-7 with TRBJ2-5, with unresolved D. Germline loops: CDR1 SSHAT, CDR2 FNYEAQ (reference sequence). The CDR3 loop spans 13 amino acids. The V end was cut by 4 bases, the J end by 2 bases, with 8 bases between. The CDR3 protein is CASSSIVQETQYF. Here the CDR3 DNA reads TGTGCCAGCAGCTCAATTGTGCAAGAGACCCAGTACTTC.

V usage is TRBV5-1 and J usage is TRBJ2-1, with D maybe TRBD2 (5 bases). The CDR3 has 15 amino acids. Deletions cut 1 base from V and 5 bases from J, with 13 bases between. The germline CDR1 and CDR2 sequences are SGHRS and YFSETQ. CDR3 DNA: TGCGCCAGCAGCTTGCCGACGGGGAATCACAATGAGCAGTTCTTC. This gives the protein CASSLPTGNHNEQFF.

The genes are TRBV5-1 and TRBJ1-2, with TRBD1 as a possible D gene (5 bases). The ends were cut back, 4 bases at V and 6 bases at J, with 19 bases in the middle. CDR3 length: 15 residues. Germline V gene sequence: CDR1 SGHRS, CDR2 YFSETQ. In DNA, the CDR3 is TGCGCCAGCAGCCCCGGAATGGGGCTCACCCATGGCTACACCTTC. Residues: CASSPGMGLTHGYTF.